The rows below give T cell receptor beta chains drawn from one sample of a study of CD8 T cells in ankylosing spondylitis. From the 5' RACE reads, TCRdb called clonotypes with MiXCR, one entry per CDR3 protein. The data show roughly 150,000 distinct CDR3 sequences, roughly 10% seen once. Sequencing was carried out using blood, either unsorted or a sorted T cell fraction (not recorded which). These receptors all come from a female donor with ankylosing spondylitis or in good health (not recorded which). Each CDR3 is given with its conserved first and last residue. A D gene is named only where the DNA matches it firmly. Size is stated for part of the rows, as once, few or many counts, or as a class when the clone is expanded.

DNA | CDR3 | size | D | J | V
TGTGCCAGCAGCCCGGGACAACCAAACGAGCAGTACTTC | CASSPGQPNEQYF | few | NA | TRBJ2-7 | TRBV5-5
TGCAGTGCTCCCGGGACTTCAACCTACGAGCAGTACTTC | CSAPGTSTYEQYF | NA | NA | TRBJ2-7 | TRBV20-1
TGTGCCAGCAGCTCCTCCACTAGCCAGGAATACAATGAGCAGTTCTTC | CASSSSTSQEYNEQFF | many | NA | TRBJ2-1 | TRBV7-2
TGTGCCAGCAGGGGATCACAGGGACTAGCCTGGGAGACCCAGTACTTC | CASRGSQGLAWETQYF | once | TRBD2 | TRBJ2-5 | TRBV2
TGTGCCAGCAGTTACGTACCCATGGGCTACGAGCAGTACTTC | CASSYVPMGYEQYF | NA | NA | TRBJ2-7 | TRBV6-2/TRBV6-3
TGTGCCTGGAGTCCCGGGACAGGGAGGAACGAGCAGTACTTC | CAWSPGTGRNEQYF | NA | TRBD1 | TRBJ2-7 | TRBV30
TGTGCCAGCAGCTTACAGGGCTCTGGAAACACCATATATTTT | CASSLQGSGNTIYF | NA | NA | TRBJ1-3 | TRBV7-6
TGTGCCAGCAGCCAAGGGAGGGGGACTAGGATGGACAATGAGCAGTTCTTC | CASSQGRGTRMDNEQFF | many | TRBD2 | TRBJ2-1 | TRBV3-1
TGTGCCACCAGCAAATCGGGGGGACTAGCGTACACCGGGGAGCTGTTTTTT | CATSKSGGLAYTGELFF | few | TRBD2 | TRBJ2-2 | TRBV15
TGTGCCAGCAGCCCGATGGGGTTAAACACTGAAGCTTTCTTT | CASSPMGLNTEAFF | few | NA | TRBJ1-1 | TRBV7-2
TGCGCCAGCAGTGAGTTGCTAGGGTACGAGCAGTACTTC | CASSELLGYEQYF | many | NA | TRBJ2-7 | TRBV10-2
TGCAGTGCTAGTGAAGGAGCTGAAGCTTTCTTT | CSASEGAEAFF | NA | NA | TRBJ1-1 | TRBV20-1
TGTGCCAGCAGTTTAGGTAGACCAAACAATGAGCAGTTCTTC | CASSLGRPNNEQFF | few | NA | TRBJ2-1 | TRBV7-9
TGCAGCGTCCAATGGACAGGGAAAAGGGATACGCAGTATTTT | CSVQWTGKRDTQYF | many | TRBD1 | TRBJ2-3 | TRBV29-1
TGTGCCAGCAGCTTGAGGAGTACGGGGTTACCCCACGAGCAGTACTTC | CASSLRSTGLPHEQYF | few | NA | TRBJ2-7 | TRBV11-2
TGTGCCTGGACAGCGGCTAGCGGAGAGACCCAGTACTTC | CAWTAASGETQYF | few | TRBD2 | TRBJ2-5 | TRBV30
TGCAGCGTTGGAGGCCCCGGGACATATTACAATGAGCAGTTCTTC | CSVGGPGTYYNEQFF | many | NA | TRBJ2-1 | TRBV29-1
TGTGCCAGCAGTTACCCCGACCAAGCCTACGAGCAGTACTTC | CASSYPDQAYEQYF | few | NA | TRBJ2-7 | TRBV6-2/TRBV6-3
TGCAGTGCCGGAGAGCTAGCGGGAGGCCGGAACACCGGGGAGCTGTTTTTT | CSAGELAGGRNTGELFF | few | TRBD2 | TRBJ2-2 | TRBV20-1
TGTGCCAGCAGCTTAGGCGCTGGCTACACCTTC | CASSLGAGYTF | many | NA | TRBJ1-2 | TRBV7-9
TGTGCCAGCAGAGAAGAGGGTGAAAAACTGTTTTTT | CASREEGEKLFF | few | NA | TRBJ1-4 | TRBV12-3/TRBV12-4
TGCGCCAGCAGCTTGTCTCGCGTCTCGGGTCAGGAGACCCAGTACTTC | CASSLSRVSGQETQYF | many | NA | TRBJ2-5 | TRBV5-1
TGTGCCTGGGCGGGGACAGCCCTTTCCTATGGCTACACCTTC | CAWAGTALSYGYTF | NA | TRBD1 | TRBJ1-2 | TRBV30
TGTGCCAGCAGCCTCGGGACAGGGAGAGGTCAGCCCCAGCATTTT | CASSLGTGRGQPQHF | NA | TRBD1 | TRBJ1-5 | TRBV14
TGTGCCAGCAGCTTAGCAGGGTTGGGGACTGAAGCTTTCTTT | CASSLAGLGTEAFF | NA | NA | TRBJ1-1 | TRBV11-2
TGTGCCAGCAGCCCCCTCGGGGGTATGGAGACCCAGTACTTC | CASSPLGGMETQYF | few | NA | TRBJ2-5 | TRBV3-1
TGTGCCAGCAGCCCTTCGGCTAGCGGCACAGATACGCAGTATTTT | CASSPSASGTDTQYF | many | NA | TRBJ2-3 | TRBV2
TGTGCCAGCAGTTTAGATTGGGGCTACGAGCAGTACTTC | CASSLDWGYEQYF | many | NA | TRBJ2-7 | TRBV27
TGTGCCAGCAGTTCCCATCCTCGGACTAGCGGGCAAGAGACCCAGTACTTC | CASSSHPRTSGQETQYF | NA | TRBD2 | TRBJ2-5 | TRBV6-5
TGTGCCAGCGGGGGTTTTGAGCCCCAGCATTTT | CASGGFEPQHF | few | NA | TRBJ1-5 | TRBV7-9
TGCGCCAGCAGCCAAGGGGTCTCTGGGGCCAACGTCCTGACTTTC | CASSQGVSGANVLTF | NA | NA | TRBJ2-6 | TRBV4-3
TGTGCCAGCAGCCAAGATACGCAGTATTTT | CASSQDTQYF | many | NA | TRBJ2-3 | TRBV11-2
TGTGCCAGCAGCCAAGGAGAGGCGGGCCGATACAATGAGCAGTTCTTC | CASSQGEAGRYNEQFF | NA | NA | TRBJ2-1 | TRBV4-2
TGTGCCAGCAGTGAAGCGGACAGGGGTTACGATACGCAGTATTTT | CASSEADRGYDTQYF | many | TRBD1 | TRBJ2-3 | TRBV2
TGTGCCAGCAGCCCCATTCACAGGAACGGGGAGCTGTTTTTT | CASSPIHRNGELFF | NA | NA | TRBJ2-2 | TRBV27
TGTGCCAGCAGCGACCGCGTCAGTACAGATACGCAGTATTTT | CASSDRVSTDTQYF | NA | NA | TRBJ2-3 | TRBV9
TGTGCCAGCAGCGAAGGGCTTGGCAGGGAGCTGTTTTTT | CASSEGLGRELFF | NA | NA | TRBJ2-2 | TRBV9
TGTGCCAGCACCGTAGCGGGAGGGACCGGGGAGCTGTTTTTT | CASTVAGGTGELFF | NA | TRBD2 | TRBJ2-2 | TRBV7-9
TGTGCCAGCAGCCAAAGAGGACCCCCCGGGACTGGTTACTACGAGCAGTACTTC | CASSQRGPPGTGYYEQYF | NA | NA | TRBJ2-7 | TRBV28
TGTGCCAGCAGCCAGACTGGGCATGAGCAGTTCTTC | CASSQTGHEQFF | few | NA | TRBJ2-1 | TRBV7-6
TGTGCCAGCAGCCCTCGACCCGGACACAATTACGAGCAGTACTTC | CASSPRPGHNYEQYF | few | NA | TRBJ2-7 | TRBV9
TGCAGCGCCGGGGGGGCCTATGGCTACACCTTC | CSAGGAYGYTF | few | NA | TRBJ1-2 | TRBV29-1
TGTGCCACCAGTGCCCTCACCGGGACTAGCGTGTATGGGTTCTTC | CATSALTGTSVYGFF | many | TRBD2 | TRBJ2-1 | TRBV24-1
TGTGCCAGCAGTTTACCGGGGGGAAGCACAGATACGCAGTATTTT | CASSLPGGSTDTQYF | few | TRBD2 | TRBJ2-3 | TRBV27
TGTGCCAGCAGTTACTCTCCGGCTACCGGGGAGCTGTTTTTT | CASSYSPATGELFF | NA | NA | TRBJ2-2 | TRBV6-5
TGCGCCAGCAGCCCGGCGTTACTAGCGGGAGGGGGTGAGCAGTACTTC | CASSPALLAGGGEQYF | NA | TRBD2 | TRBJ2-7 | TRBV4-1
TGTGCCAGCAGTTTACTAGCAAGGGATACGCAGTATTTT | CASSLLARDTQYF | few | NA | TRBJ2-3 | TRBV28
TGTGCCAGCGCTGGTAGATCTCAAGAGACCCAGTACTTC | CASAGRSQETQYF | NA | NA | TRBJ2-5 | TRBV2
TGTGCCAGCAGTTTGAGGGCGGATCAGCCCCAGCATTTT | CASSLRADQPQHF | NA | NA | TRBJ1-5 | TRBV28
TGTGCCTGGACCGAAGGACTAGCGGGAGGGTACGATGAGCAGTTCTTC | CAWTEGLAGGYDEQFF | few | TRBD2 | TRBJ2-1 | TRBV30